This T cell receptor (beta chain) was sequenced in a study of blood T cell repertoires in COVID-19. For the study at large: Samples came from the United States, Italy and Spain, spanning acute and convalescent COVID-19.

Germline lookup yields CDR1 SGHDN and CDR2 FVKESK. This CDR3 has 13 residues. Trimming took 1 base from V and 8 from J, leaving 11 bases between them. Profiling relied on immunoSEQ multiplex PCR, and the TCRdb table lists in-frame clones only, not all of them. This table has about 230,000 clones, around 78% appearing once. The source material was peripheral blood. This TCR was sampled from a woman in her 70s with active or convalescent COVID-19. The chain has TRBV14 and TRBJ1-2; D remains ambiguous. In DNA form, the CDR3 reads TGTGCCAGCAGCCAAGGCCGCGGGAGGGGCTACACCTTC. The encoded protein is CASSQGRGRGYTF.